Presented here are 17 T cell receptor beta chains from one specimen sequenced in a study of blood T cell repertoires in COVID-19. Assay used: immunoSEQ multiplex PCR; TCRdb lists only in-frame clones, some missing. The sample lists approximately 440,000 clones; around 90% were seen once. Sequenced sample: PBMCs or T cells enriched from blood (not recorded which). The receptor source for this set is a woman in her late teens or twenties who had recovered from COVID-19.

This clone appeared a single time. The rearrangement links TRBV2 to TRBJ2-1, with D maybe TRBD2 (7 bases). Germline V lookup: CDR1 SNHLY, CDR2 FYNNEI. This CDR3 spans 21 amino acids. Trimming shortened V by 6 bases and J by 4 bases, and 34 bases separated the two germline ends. The CDR3 spells CASSPPPGGTRLTHQYNEQFF. The CDR3 DNA reads TGTGCCAGCAGCCCCCCCCCGGGGGGCACTAGACTTACCCACCAATACAATGAGCAGTTCTTC.

This clone has at least ten counts. This chain connects TRBV5-4 to TRBJ2-3; 7 bases match TRBD2. Germline V CDR1 and CDR2: SGHNT, YYREEE (reference sequence). With 4 bases clipped from V and 5 bases from J, the junction kept 7 bases outside the gene matches. The CDR3 length is 14 residues. CDR3 residues: CASSPGVAGDTQYF. The CDR3 nucleotides are TGTGCCAGCAGCCCTGGAGTAGCGGGAGATACGCAGTATTTT.

This clone was seen only once. V usage is TRBV6-5 and J usage is TRBJ1-1; TRBD1 agrees at 7 bases. Germline V gene lookup returns CDR1 MNHEY and CDR2 SVGAGI. This CDR3 comprises 13 residues. V dropped 6 bases and J dropped 5; count of bases not matched to a gene: 6. Here the CDR3 DNA reads TGTGCCAGCAGGCGTACAGGGGAGACTGAAGCTTTCTTT. This gives the protein CASRRTGETEAFF.

The chain joins TRBV5-1 to TRBJ2-5; D unresolved. The germline CDR1 and CDR2 sequences are SGHRS and YFSETQ. Trimming stripped 0 bases from V and 5 bases from J, with 11 bases between. The CDR3 loop spans 14 amino acids. Here the CDR3 DNA reads TGCGCCAGCAGCTTGGGCAGGCCCCTGGAGACCCAGTACTTC. This codes for CASSLGRPLETQYF.

The rearrangement uses TRBV2 and TRBJ1-3; D is perhaps TRBD1 (6 bases). CDR1 and CDR2 (germline): SNHLY, FYNNEI. The V and J ends lost 11 bases and 1 base respectively, with 15 bases between them. The CDR3 contains 14 residues. The CDR3 protein is CAGTAGTSGNTIYF. The CDR3 region has the DNA TGTGCCGGAACGGCCGGGACATCTGGAAACACCATATATTTT.

The CDR3 reads CSVGTASFVDTQYF. The CDR3 DNA reads as TGCAGCGTTGGGACGGCTAGCTTCGTGGATACGCAGTATTTT. The chain combines TRBV29-1 with TRBJ2-3; maybe TRBD2 (5 bases). V gave up 4 bases and J gave up 6 bases, with 17 bases separating them. From germline, CDR1 is SQVTM and CDR2 ANQGSEA. The CDR3 has 14 residues.

This clone was observed a single time. The V call is TRBV6-5, the J call TRBJ1-1; D is possibly TRBD1 (5 bases). V lost 2 bases, J lost 4 bases, and 8 bases lay in between. The CDR3 is made up of 13 amino acids. CDR1 is MNHEY, CDR2 SVGAGI, per germline. For the CDR3, the DNA is TGTGCCAGCAGTTACGTGGGGGGCACTGAAGCTTTCTTT. Its protein is CASSYVGGTEAFF.

As DNA, the CDR3 is TGTGCCAGCAGAGGAGGAGGGAACAGTTCACCCCTCCACTTT. Amino acids: CASRGGGNSSPLHF. The V gene is TRBV9, the J gene TRBJ1-6; no firm D call. The CDR3 is 14 residues long. V was pared by 5 bases and J by 9 bases, with 15 bases between. Germline lookup yields CDR1 SGDLS and CDR2 YYNGEE.

There are a few counts of this clone. V and J are TRBV18 and TRBJ2-7; D possibly corresponds to TRBD2 (6 bases). Germline loops: CDR1 KGHSH, CDR2 LQKENI. The CDR3 runs 12 residues. Trimming stripped 3 bases from V and 3 bases from J, with 6 bases between. CDR3 region: CASSPEGYEQYF. The CDR3 DNA follows: TGTGCCAGCTCACCGGAGGGCTACGAGCAGTACTTC. The full variable domain, with the rest looked up from reference TRBV18 and TRBJ2-7, is NAGVMQNPRHLVRRRGQEARLRCSPMKGHSHVYWYRQLPEEGLKFMVYLQKENIIDESGMPKERFSAEFPKEGPSILRIQQVVRGDSAAYFCASSPEGYEQYFGPGTRLTVT.

The chain couples TRBV23-1 to TRBJ1-3; D is uncertain. TRBV23-1 is an open reading frame whose function is uncertain. Between the trimmed V and J ends, which lost 1 base and 0 bases, there was a span of 10 bases. This CDR3 has 16 residues. The CDR3 is CASSQWPPYSGNTIYF. Written as DNA, the CDR3 is TGCGCCAGCAGTCAATGGCCACCTTACTCTGGAAACACCATATATTTT.

V is TRBV11-1 and J is TRBJ2-5; 10 bases fit TRBD2. Germline CDR1 and CDR2: SGHAT and FQDESV (reference sequence). J was trimmed by 5 bases and V by 4 bases; bases with no gene match: 4. This CDR3 is 14 amino acids long. The CDR3 sequence is CASSSGLARETQYF. DNA of the CDR3: TGTGCCAGCAGCTCGGGACTAGCGAGGGAGACCCAGTACTTC.

V gene TRBV4-1 combines with J gene TRBJ2-7; TRBD1 agrees at 7 bases. There are 17 residues in the CDR3. The V gene end was trimmed by 2 bases and the J gene end by 1 base; junction bases not matched to a gene: 11. Germline values: CDR1 MGHRA, CDR2 YSYEKL. The CDR3 sequence is CASSQHNDRDGSYEQYF. CDR3 nucleotide sequence: TGCGCCAGCAGCCAACATAACGACAGGGACGGGTCCTACGAGCAGTACTTC.

This sequence joins TRBV11-2 and TRBJ1-1, with D possibly TRBD1 on 5 matching bases. The CDR3 is made up of 14 amino acids. Germline CDR1 SGHAT, CDR2 FQNNGV. V gave up 0 bases and J gave up 7 bases, with 12 bases separating them. The CDR3 region has the DNA TGTGCCAGCAGCTTAGACCGGACAACCAATGAAGCTTTCTTT. It encodes CASSLDRTTNEAFF.

This clone was picked up one time. The chain links TRBV7-8 to TRBJ2-3; possible D gene TRBD2, 5 bases. CDR1 is SGHVS, CDR2 FQNEAQ, per germline. The CDR3 contains 16 residues. Between the trimmed V and J ends, which lost 4 bases and 6 bases, there was a span of 20 bases. The CDR3 sequence is CASSYVTGSLGDTQYF. The CDR3 nucleotides are TGTGCCAGCAGCTACGTTACGGGGTCTCTGGGTGATACGCAGTATTTT.

The chain joins TRBV11-2 to TRBJ1-2; 7 nucleotides line up with TRBD1. V was pared by 5 bases and J by 5 bases, with 14 bases of the junction left unmatched. From germline, CDR1 is SGHAT and CDR2 FQNNGV. This CDR3 has 16 amino acids. CDR3 coding DNA: TGTGCCAGCAGCCCCACCATACCGGGACAGCAGTATGGCTACACCTTC. Protein sequence: CASSPTIPGQQYGYTF.

This chain joins TRBV28 and TRBJ2-5; tentatively, D is TRBD2 (6 bases). Trimming took off 7 bases at V and 4 bases at J, with 16 bases between the two ends. CDR3 length: 14 amino acids. Germline V gene lookup returns CDR1 MDHEN and CDR2 SYDVKM. The CDR3 loop reads CASNGGVSGETQYF. The CDR3 nucleotides read TGTGCCAGCAATGGCGGGGTTTCTGGAGAGACCCAGTACTTC.

V gene TRBV4-1 combines with J gene TRBJ2-5, with 10 bases aligning to TRBD2. Germline CDR1 MGHRA, CDR2 YSYEKL. The junction had 3 bases not matched to a gene; V was cut back by 4 bases and J by 1 base. CDR3 length equals 15 residues. The CDR3 region has the DNA TGCGCCAGCAGCCTAGGACTAGCGGCCCAAGAGACCCAGTACTTC. It specifies CASSLGLAAQETQYF.